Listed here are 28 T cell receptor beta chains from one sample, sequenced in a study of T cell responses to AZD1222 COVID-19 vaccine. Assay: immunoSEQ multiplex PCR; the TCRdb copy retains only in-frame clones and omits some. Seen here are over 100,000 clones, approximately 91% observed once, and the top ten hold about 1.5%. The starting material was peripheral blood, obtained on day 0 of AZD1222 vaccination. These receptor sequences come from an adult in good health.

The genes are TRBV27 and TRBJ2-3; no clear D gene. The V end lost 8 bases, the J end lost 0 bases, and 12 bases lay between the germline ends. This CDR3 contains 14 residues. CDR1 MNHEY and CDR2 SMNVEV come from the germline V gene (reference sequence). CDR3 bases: TGTGCCAGCCGCTTGTGGGGAAGCACAGATACGCAGTATTTT. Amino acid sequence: CASRLWGSTDTQYF.

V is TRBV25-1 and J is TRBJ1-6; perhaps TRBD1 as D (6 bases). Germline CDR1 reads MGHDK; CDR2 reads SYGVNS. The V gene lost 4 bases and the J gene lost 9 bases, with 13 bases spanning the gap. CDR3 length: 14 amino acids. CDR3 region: CASSGEGVRSPLHF. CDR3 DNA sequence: TGTGCCAGCAGTGGTGAGGGGGTTCGTTCACCCCTCCACTTT. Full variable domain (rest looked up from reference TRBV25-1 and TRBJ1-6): EADIYQTPRYLVIGTGKKITLECSQTMGHDKMYWYQQDPGMELHLIHYSYGVNSTEKGDLSSESTVSRIRTEHFPLTLESARPSHTSQYLCASSGEGVRSPLHFGNGTRLTVT.

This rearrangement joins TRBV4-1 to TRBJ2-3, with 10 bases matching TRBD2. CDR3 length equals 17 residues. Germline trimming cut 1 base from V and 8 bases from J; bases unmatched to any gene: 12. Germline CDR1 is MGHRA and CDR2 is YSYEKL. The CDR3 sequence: CASSQGAGTSAKITQYF. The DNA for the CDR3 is TGCGCCAGCAGCCAAGGCGCCGGGACTAGCGCGAAAATTACGCAGTATTTT.

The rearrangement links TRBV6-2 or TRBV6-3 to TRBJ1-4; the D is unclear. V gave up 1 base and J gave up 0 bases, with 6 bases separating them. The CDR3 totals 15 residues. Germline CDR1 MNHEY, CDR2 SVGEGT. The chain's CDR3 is CASSYFSSTNEKLFF. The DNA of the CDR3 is TGTGCCAGCAGTTACTTTTCCTCAACTAATGAAAAACTGTTTTTT.

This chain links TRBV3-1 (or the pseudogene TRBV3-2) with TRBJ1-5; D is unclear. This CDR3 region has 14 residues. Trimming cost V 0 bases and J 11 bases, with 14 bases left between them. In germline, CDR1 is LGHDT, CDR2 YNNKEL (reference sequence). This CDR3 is CASSQDYPAMAQHF. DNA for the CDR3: TGTGCCAGCAGCCAAGATTATCCCGCCATGGCCCAGCATTTT.

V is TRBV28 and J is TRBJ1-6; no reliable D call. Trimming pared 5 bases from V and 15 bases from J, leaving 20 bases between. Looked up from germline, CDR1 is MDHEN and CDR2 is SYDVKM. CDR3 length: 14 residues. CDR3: CASSTPFGAELLHF. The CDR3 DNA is TGTGCCAGCAGTACCCCCTTTGGCGCGGAGCTCCTCCACTTT.

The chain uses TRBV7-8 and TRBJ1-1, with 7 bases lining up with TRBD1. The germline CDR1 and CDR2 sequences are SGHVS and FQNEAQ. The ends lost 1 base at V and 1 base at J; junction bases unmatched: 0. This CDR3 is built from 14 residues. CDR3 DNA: TGTGCCAGCAGCTTAGGGGACAGGAACACTGAAGCTTTCTTT. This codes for CASSLGDRNTEAFF.

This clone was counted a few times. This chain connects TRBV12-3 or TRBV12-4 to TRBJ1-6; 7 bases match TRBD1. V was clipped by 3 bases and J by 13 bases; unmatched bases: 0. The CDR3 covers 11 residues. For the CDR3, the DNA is TGTGCCAGCAGTTTCAGGGGGCCCCTCCACTTT. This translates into CASSFRGPLHF.

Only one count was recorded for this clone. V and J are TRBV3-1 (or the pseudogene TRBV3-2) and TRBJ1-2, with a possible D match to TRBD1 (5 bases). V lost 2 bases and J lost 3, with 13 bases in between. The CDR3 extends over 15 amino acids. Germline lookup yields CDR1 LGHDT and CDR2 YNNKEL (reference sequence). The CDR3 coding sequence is TGTGCCAGCAGCCAACCCAGGGTCTTTCACTATGGCTACACCTTC. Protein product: CASSQPRVFHYGYTF.

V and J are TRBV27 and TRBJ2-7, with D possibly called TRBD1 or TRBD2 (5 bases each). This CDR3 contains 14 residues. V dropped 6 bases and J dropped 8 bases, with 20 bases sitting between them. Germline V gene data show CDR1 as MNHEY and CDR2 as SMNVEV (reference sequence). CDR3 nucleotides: TGTGCCAGCAGCCAAGTGAGGGTAACAGGAAAGCAGTACTTC. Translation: CASSQVRVTGKQYF.

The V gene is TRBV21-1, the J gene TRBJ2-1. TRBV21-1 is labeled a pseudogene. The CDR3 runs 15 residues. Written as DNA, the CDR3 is TGTGCCAGCAGCAAAGGCCGGGGGCAGGACAATGAGCAGTTCTTC. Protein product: CASSKGRGQDNEQFF.

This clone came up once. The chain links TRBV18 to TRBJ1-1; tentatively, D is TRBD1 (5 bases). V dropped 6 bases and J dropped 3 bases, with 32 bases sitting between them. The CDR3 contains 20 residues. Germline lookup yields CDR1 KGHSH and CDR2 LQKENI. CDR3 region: CASSTILGETGRGGDTEAFF. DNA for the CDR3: TGTGCCAGCTCCACCATCTTGGGGGAAACAGGCCGAGGTGGGGACACTGAAGCTTTCTTT.

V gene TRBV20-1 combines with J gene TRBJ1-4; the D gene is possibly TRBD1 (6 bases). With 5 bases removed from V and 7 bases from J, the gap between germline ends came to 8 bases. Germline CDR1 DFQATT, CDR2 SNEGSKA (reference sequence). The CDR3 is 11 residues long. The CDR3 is CSAPDSEKLFF. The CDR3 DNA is TGCAGTGCTCCGGACAGTGAAAAACTGTTTTTT.

The CDR3 spells CASSLRGSVPHGYTF. CDR3 coding DNA: TGTGCCAGCAGTCTTCGGGGGAGCGTCCCCCATGGCTACACCTTC. The genes are TRBV6-2 or TRBV6-3 and TRBJ1-2; TRBD1 might be the D (5 bases). The CDR3 runs 15 residues. Germline V lookup: CDR1 MNHEY, CDR2 SVGEGT. V lost 5 bases and J 6 bases, leaving 19 bases between the germline ends.

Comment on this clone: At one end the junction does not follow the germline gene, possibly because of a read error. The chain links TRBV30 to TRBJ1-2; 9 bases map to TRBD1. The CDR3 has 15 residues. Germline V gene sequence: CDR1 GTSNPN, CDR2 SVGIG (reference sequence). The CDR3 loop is CASSGGQGSNYGYTF. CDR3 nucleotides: TGTGCCTCGAGTGGGGGACAGGGCTCCAACTATGGCTACACCTTC.

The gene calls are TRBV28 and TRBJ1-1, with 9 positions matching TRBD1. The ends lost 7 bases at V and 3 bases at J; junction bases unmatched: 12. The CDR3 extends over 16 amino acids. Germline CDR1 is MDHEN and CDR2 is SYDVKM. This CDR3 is CASNEDRGLGDTEAFF. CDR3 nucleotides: TGTGCCAGCAACGAAGACAGGGGGTTGGGGGACACTGAAGCTTTCTTT.

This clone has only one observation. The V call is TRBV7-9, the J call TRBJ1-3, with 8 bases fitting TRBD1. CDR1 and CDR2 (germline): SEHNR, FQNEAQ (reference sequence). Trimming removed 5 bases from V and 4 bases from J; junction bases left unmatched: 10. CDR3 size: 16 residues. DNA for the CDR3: TGTGCCAGCAGCCTTGGGCAGGGGGCCTTAGGAAACACCATATATTTT. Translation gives CASSLGQGALGNTIYF.

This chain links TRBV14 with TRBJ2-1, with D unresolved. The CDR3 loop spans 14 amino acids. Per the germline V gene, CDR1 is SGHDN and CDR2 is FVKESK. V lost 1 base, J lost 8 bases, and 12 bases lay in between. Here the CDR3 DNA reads TGTGCCAGCAGCCAAGCACTATTGCTGGATGAGCAGTTCTTC. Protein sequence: CASSQALLLDEQFF.

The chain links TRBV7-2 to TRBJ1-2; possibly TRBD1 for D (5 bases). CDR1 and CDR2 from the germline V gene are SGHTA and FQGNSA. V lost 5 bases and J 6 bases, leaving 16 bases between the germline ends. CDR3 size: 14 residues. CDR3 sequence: CASSPPGGRDGYTF. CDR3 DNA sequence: TGTGCCAGCAGCCCGCCCGGGGGTCGAGATGGCTACACCTTC.

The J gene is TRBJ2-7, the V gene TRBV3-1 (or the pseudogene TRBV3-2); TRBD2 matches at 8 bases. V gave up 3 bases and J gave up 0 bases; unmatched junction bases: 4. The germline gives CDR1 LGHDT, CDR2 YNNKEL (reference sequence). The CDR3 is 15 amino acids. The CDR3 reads CASSHGLAHSYEQYF. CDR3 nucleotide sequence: TGTGCCAGCAGCCATGGACTAGCCCACTCCTACGAGCAGTACTTC.

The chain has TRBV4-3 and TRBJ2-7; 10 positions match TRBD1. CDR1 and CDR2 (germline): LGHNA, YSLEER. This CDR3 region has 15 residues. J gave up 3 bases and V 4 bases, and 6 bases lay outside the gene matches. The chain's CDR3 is CASSPRTGGDYEQYF. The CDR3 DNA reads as TGCGCCAGCAGCCCTCGGACAGGGGGGGACTACGAGCAGTACTTC.

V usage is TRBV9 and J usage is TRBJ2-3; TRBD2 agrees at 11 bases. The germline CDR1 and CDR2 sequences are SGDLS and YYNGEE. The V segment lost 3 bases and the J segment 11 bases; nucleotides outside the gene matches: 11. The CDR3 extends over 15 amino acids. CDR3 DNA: TGTGCCAGCAGCGCCGCTATTAGCGGGAGGGCCGGGCAGTATTTT. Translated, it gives CASSAAISGRAGQYF.

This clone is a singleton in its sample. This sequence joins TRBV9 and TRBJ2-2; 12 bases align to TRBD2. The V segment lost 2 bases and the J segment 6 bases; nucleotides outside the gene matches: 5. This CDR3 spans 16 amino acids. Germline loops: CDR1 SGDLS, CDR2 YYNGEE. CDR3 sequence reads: CASSVLAGGPPGELFF. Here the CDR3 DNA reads TGTGCCAGCAGCGTCCTAGCGGGAGGGCCCCCCGGGGAGCTGTTTTTT.

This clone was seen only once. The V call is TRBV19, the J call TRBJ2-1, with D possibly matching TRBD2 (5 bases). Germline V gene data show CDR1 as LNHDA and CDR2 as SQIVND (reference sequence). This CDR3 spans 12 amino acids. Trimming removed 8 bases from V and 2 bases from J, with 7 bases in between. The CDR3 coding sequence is TGTGCCAGTGGCGGGCCCTACAATGAGCAGTTCTTC. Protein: CASGGPYNEQFF.

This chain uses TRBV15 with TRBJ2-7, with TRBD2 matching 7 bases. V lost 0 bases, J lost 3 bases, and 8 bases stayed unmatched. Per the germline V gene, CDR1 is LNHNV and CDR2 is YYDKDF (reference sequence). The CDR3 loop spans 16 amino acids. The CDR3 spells CATSRDNGGVVYEQYF. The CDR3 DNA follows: TGTGCCACCAGCAGAGATAATGGGGGGGTAGTCTACGAGCAGTACTTC.

The CDR3 spells CASSPLHGGANLGEQFF. The CDR3 DNA sequence: TGTGCCAGCAGCCCTCTCCACGGGGGGGCCAATTTAGGCGAGCAGTTCTTC. This chain joins TRBV4-2 and TRBJ2-1; 8 positions agree with TRBD2. The germline CDR1 and CDR2 sequences are LGHNA and YNFKEQ. CDR3 length: 17 amino acids. Trimming took 4 bases from V and 10 from J; bases not matched to a gene: 18.

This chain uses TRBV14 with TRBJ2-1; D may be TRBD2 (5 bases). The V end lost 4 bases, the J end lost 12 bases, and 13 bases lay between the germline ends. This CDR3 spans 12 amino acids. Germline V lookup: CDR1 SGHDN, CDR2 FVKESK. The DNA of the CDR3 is TGTGCCAGCAGCCCTTGGCCTCGGGGGCAGTTCTTC. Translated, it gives CASSPWPRGQFF.

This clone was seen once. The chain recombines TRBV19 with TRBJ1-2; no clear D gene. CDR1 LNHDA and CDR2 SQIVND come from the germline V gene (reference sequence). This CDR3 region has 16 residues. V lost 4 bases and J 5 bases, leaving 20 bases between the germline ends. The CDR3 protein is CASSTIDGSALYGYTF. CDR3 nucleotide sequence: TGTGCCAGTAGTACCATCGATGGGTCGGCTCTATATGGCTACACCTTC.